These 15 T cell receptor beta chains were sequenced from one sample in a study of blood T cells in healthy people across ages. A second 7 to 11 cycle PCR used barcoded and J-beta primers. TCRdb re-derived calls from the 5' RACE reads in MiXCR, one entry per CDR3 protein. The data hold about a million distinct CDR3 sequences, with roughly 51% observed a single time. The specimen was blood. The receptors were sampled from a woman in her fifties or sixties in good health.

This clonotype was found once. CDR3 sequence: CASSYMGFNQPQHF. Here the CDR3 DNA reads TGTGCCAGCAGTTATATGGGTTTCAATCAGCCCCAGCATTTT. The chain has TRBV28 and TRBJ1-5; D uncertain. The ends were cut back, 4 bases at V and 3 bases at J, with 10 bases in the middle. This CDR3 comprises 14 residues. CDR1 MDHEN and CDR2 SYDVKM come from the germline V gene.

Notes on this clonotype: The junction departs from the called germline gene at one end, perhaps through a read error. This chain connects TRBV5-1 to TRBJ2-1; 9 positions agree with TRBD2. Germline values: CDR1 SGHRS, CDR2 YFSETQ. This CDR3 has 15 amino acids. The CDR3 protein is CASSLGSGSYYEQFF. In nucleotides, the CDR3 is TGCGCCAGCAGCTTGGGTAGCGGGAGCTACTATGAGCAGTTCTTC.

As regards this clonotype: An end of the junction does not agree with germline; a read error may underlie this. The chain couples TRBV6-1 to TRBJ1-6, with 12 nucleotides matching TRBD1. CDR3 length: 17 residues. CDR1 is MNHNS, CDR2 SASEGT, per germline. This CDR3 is CASSAGTGGNEGSPPHF. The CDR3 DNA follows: TGTGCCAGCAGTGCCGGGACAGGGGGCAATGAGGGGTCACCCCCCCACTTT.

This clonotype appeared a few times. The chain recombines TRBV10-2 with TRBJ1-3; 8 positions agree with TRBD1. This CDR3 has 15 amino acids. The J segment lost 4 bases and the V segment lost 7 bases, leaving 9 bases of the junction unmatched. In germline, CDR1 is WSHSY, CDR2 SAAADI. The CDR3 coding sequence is TGCGCCAGCAATCCAGCAGACAGGGGAGGAAACACCATATATTTT. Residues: CASNPADRGGNTIYF.

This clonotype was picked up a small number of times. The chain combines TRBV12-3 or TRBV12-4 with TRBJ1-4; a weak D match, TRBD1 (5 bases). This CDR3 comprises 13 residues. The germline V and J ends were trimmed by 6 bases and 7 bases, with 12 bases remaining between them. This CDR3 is CASRAGGVEKLFF. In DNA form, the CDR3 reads TGTGCCAGCAGGGCCGGGGGGGTTGAAAAACTGTTTTTT.

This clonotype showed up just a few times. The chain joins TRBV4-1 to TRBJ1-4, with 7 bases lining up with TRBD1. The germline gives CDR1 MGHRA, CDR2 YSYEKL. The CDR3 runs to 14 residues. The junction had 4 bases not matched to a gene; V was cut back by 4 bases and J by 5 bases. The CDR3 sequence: CASSPTGMNEKLFF. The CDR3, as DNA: TGCGCCAGCAGCCCGACAGGGATGAATGAAAAACTGTTTTTT.

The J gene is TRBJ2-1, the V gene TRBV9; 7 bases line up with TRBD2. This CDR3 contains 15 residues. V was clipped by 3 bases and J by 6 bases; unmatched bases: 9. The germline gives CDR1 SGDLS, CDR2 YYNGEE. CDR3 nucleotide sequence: TGTGCCAGCAGCGCCGACCCTAGCGGTTGCAATGAGCAGTTCTTC. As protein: CASSADPSGCNEQFF.

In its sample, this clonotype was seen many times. CDR3 sequence reads: CASTPGLAGDGRQFF. In DNA, the CDR3 is TGTGCCAGCACTCCGGGACTAGCGGGAGACGGGCGGCAGTTCTTC. V and J are TRBV4-2 and TRBJ2-1; 14 positions agree with TRBD2. Germline V gene data show CDR1 as LGHNA and CDR2 as YNFKEQ. V gave up 7 bases and J gave up 12 bases; unmatched junction bases: 11. The CDR3 is 15 residues long.

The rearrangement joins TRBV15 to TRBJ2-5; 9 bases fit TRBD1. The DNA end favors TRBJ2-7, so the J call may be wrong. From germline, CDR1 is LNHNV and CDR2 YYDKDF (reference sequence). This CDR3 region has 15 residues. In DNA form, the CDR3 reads TGTGCCACCAGCAGGGACAGGGGTTCCGCGGTCGAGCAGTACTTC. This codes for CATSRDRGSAVEQYF.

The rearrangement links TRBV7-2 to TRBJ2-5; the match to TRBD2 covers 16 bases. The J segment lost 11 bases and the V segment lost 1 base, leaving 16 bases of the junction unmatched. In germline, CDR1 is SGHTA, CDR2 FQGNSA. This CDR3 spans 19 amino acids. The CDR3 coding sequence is TGTGCCAGCAGCTTAGGGGGACTAGCGGGAGGGTTATCCTACAATGAGCAGTACTTC. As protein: CASSLGGLAGGLSYNEQYF.

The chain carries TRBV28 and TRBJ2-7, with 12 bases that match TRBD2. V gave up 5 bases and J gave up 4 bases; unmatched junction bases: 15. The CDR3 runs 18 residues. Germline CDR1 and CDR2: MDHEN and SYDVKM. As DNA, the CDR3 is TGTGCCAGCAGTCAGTTTCCCCGCCCTAGCGGGAGGGGGTACGAGCAGTACTTC. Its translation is CASSQFPRPSGRGYEQYF.

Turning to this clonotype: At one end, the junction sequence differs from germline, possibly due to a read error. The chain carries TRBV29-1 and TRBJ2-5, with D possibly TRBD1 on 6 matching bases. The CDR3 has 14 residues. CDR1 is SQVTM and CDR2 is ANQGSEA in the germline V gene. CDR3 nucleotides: TGCGGCGTTGAGCCCCAGGGGATCGGGGAGACCCAGTACTTC. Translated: CGVEPQGIGETQYF.

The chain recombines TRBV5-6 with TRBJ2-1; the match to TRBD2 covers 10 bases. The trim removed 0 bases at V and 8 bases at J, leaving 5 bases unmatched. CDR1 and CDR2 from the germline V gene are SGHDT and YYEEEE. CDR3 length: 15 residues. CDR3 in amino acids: CASSLGLAGAYEQFF. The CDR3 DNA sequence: TGTGCCAGCAGCTTGGGGCTAGCGGGAGCCTATGAGCAGTTCTTC. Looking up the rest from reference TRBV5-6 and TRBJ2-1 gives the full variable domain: DAGVTQSPTHLIKTRGQQVTLRCSPKSGHDTVSWYQQALGQGPQFIFQYYEEEERQRGNFPDRFSGHQFPNYSSELNVNALLLGDSALYLCASSLGLAGAYEQFFGPGTRLTVL.

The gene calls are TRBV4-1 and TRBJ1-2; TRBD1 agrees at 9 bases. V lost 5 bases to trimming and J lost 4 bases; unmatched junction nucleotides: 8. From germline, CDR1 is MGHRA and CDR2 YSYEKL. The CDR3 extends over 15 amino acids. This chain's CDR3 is CASSIRGQGGYGYTF. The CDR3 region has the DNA TGCGCCAGCAGCATACGGGGACAGGGAGGCTATGGCTACACCTTC.

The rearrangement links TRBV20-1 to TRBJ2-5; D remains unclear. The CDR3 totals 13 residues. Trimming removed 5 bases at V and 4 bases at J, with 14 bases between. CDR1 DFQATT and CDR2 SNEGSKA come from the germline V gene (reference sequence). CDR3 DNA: TGCAGTGCTCGGACCGCGGTCCCAGAGACCCAGTACTTC. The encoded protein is CSARTAVPETQYF.